The rows below give T cell receptor beta chains drawn from one sample of a study of cytomegalovirus exposure and HLA in healthy donors. Profiled with immunoSEQ multiplex PCR; TCRdb holds only in-frame clones, not every one. The table shows more than 95,000 clones, with around 88% occurring only once. The specimen was PBMCs. These receptors were obtained from a man younger than 35 in good health and CMV-seronegative. The CDR3 runs from the conserved cysteine through the conserved F or W. A D gene is named only where the DNA matches it firmly. Size tells how often a clone was seen (once, few, many) or the class of an expanded clone, and some rows leave it out.

>.|TRBV7-2|TRBJ2-1|.|16
CASSLPWLALSNEQFF
TGTGCCAGCAGCTTACCGTGGCTAGCGCTATCCAATGAGCAGTTCTTC
>.|TRBV6-1|TRBJ1-3|.|16
CASSEAPWSSGNTIYF
TGTGCCAGCAGTGAAGCCCCATGGAGCTCTGGAAACACCATATATTTT
>.|TRBV27|TRBJ2-2|.|14
CASSLGTLTGELFF
TGTGCCAGCAGTTTAGGGACACTCACCGGGGAGCTGTTTTTT
>TRBD2|TRBV5-4|TRBJ2-1|.|13
CASSNTSGRVQFF
TGTGCCAGCAGCAATACTAGCGGGAGGGTTCAGTTCTTC
>.|TRBV6-1|TRBJ1-5|.|18
CASSEVHHQARGNQPQHF
TGTGCCAGCAGTGAAGTTCATCATCAGGCCAGAGGCAATCAGCCCCAGCATTTT
>TRBD1|TRBV10-1|TRBJ1-5|once|13
CASSEQGHQPQHF
TGCGCCAGCAGTGAACAGGGGCATCAGCCCCAGCATTTT
>TRBD2|TRBV28|TRBJ2-3|.|20
CASSGTGPGLAGAITDTQYF
TGTGCCAGCAGTGGGACTGGGCCGGGACTAGCGGGAGCAATTACAGATACGCAGTATTTT
>.|TRBV13|TRBJ1-2|.|13
CASSQRGGYGYTF
TGTGCCAGCAGTCAACGGGGGGGATATGGCTACACCTTC
>TRBD1|TRBV28|TRBJ1-4|.|15
CASSSTGATGSKLFF
TGTGCCAGCAGTTCCACAGGGGCTACTGGGTCAAAACTGTTTTTT
>.|TRBV9|TRBJ2-1|.|14
CATGAGTPYNEQFF
TGTGCCACCGGAGCGGGGACACCCTACAATGAGCAGTTCTTC
>TRBD1|TRBV28|TRBJ2-7|.|14
CASSSTGAKNEQYF
TGTGCCAGCAGTTCGACAGGGGCAAAGAACGAGCAGTACTTC
>.|TRBV4-3|TRBJ1-6|.|13
CASSQRENSPLHF
TGCGCCAGCAGCCAAAGGGAGAATTCACCCCTCCACTTT
>TRBD2|TRBV5-1|TRBJ2-3|.|16
CASSFSSGGRTDTQYF
TGCGCCAGCAGTTTCTCTAGCGGGGGACGCACAGATACGCAGTATTTT
>TRBD1|TRBV28|TRBJ1-3|.|16
CASSPDRENSGNTIYF
TGTGCCAGCAGTCCAGACAGGGAAAACTCTGGAAACACCATATATTTT
>TRBD1|TRBV5-6|TRBJ2-3|few|17
CASSLGGQGLEKDTQYF
TGTGCCAGCAGCTTGGGGGGACAGGGATTGGAAAAAGATACGCAGTATTTT
>TRBD2|TRBV2|TRBJ2-7|once|16
CAGSPTSGSLHYEQYF
TGTGCCGGCTCCCCGACTAGCGGGAGTCTCCACTACGAGCAGTACTTC
>TRBD2|TRBV7-6|TRBJ2-5|once|17
CASSHGTSGGTQETQYF
TGTGCCAGCAGCCACGGGACTAGCGGGGGTACACAAGAGACCCAGTACTTC
>TRBD2|TRBV15|TRBJ2-7|once|17
CATSTRIGLADHYEQYF
TGTGCCACCAGCACCCGAATAGGACTAGCGGATCACTACGAGCAGTACTTC
>.|TRBV14|TRBJ1-2|few|13
CASSQDRGYGYTF
TGTGCCAGCAGCCAGGACAGAGGCTATGGCTACACCTTC
>TRBD2|TRBV5-1|TRBJ2-7|.|15
CASRSGTSVPYEQYF
TGCGCCAGCAGATCCGGGACTAGCGTTCCCTACGAGCAGTACTTC
>.|TRBV11-2|TRBJ1-2|.|16
CASRENLGTTNYGYTF
TGTGCCAGCAGGGAAAATCTTGGGACAACTAACTATGGCTACACCTTC
>.|TRBV2|TRBJ1-4|.|16
CASSDDKPAANEKLFF
TGTGCCAGCAGTGATGATAAGCCGGCGGCTAATGAAAAACTGTTTTTT
>.|TRBV4-1|TRBJ1-2|.|14
CASSQELIYYGYTF
TGCGCCAGCAGCCAAGAGTTAATTTACTATGGCTACACCTTC
>.|TRBV6-1|TRBJ2-7|.|12
CATQEPSYEQYF
TGTGCCACACAGGAGCCCTCCTACGAGCAGTACTTC
>TRBD1|TRBV7-9|TRBJ1-5|.|15
CASSSGQGLGQPQHF
TGTGCCAGCAGCTCCGGACAGGGGCTGGGTCAGCCCCAGCATTTT
>TRBD1|TRBV27|TRBJ2-7|.|14
CASSPGQGTSEQYF
TGTGCCAGCAGTCCAGGACAGGGGACCAGCGAGCAGTACTTC
>TRBD1|TRBV28|TRBJ2-1|.|15
CASSLGTGGYNEQFF
TGTGCCAGCAGTTTAGGGACAGGGGGCTACAATGAGCAGTTCTTC
>.|TRBV7-8|TRBJ2-7|.|18
CASRSRGPLYSPSYEQYF
TGTGCCAGCAGGAGCAGGGGTCCCCTTTACTCCCCCTCCTACGAGCAGTACTTC
>.|TRBV2|TRBJ2-5|.|13
CASSVGQRETQYF
TGTGCCAGCAGTGTGGGGCAACGAGAGACCCAGTACTTC
>.|TRBV15|TRBJ2-2|.|15
CATSRETLATGELFF
TGTGCCACCAGCAGGGAGACTCTCGCCACCGGGGAGCTGTTTTTT
>TRBD2|TRBV9|TRBJ2-1|.|14
CASSETSGYNEQFF
TGTGCCAGCAGCGAAACTAGCGGCTACAATGAGCAGTTCTTC
>TRBD2|TRBV14|TRBJ2-2|.|15
CASSLWGGNTGELFF
TGTGCCAGCAGCCTCTGGGGGGGAAATACCGGGGAGCTGTTTTTT
>TRBD1|TRBV28|TRBJ2-7|.|14
CASSTQDRGYEQYF
TGTGCCAGCAGCACACAGGACAGGGGCTACGAGCAGTACTTC
>TRBD2|TRBV27|TRBJ2-7|.|14
CASNPGLGSYEQYF
TGTGCCAGCAATCCGGGACTAGGTTCCTACGAGCAGTACTTC
>TRBD1|TRBV28|TRBJ1-5|.|14
CASRPTGGNQPQHF
TGTGCCAGCAGACCCACAGGGGGCAATCAGCCCCAGCATTTT
>.|TRBV19|TRBJ2-6|once|16
CASSTRDYGGANVLTF
TGTGCCAGTAGTACGCGGGATTATGGTGGGGCCAACGTCCTGACTTTC
>TRBD1|TRBV27|TRBJ1-6|.|14
CASSSRTGGSPLHF
TGTGCCAGCAGTTCCCGGACAGGGGGTTCACCCCTCCACTTT
>.|TRBV7-9|TRBJ2-7|.|12
CASSSGTREQYF
TGTGCCAGCAGCTCTGGGACACGCGAGCAGTACTTC
>.|TRBV7-9|TRBJ2-2|.|16
CASSPPGGPNTGELFF
TGTGCCAGCAGCCCGCCGGGGGGCCCGAACACCGGGGAGCTGTTTTTT
>TRBD2|TRBV29-1|TRBJ2-7|.|13
CSARLAGAREQYF
TGCAGCGCAAGACTAGCGGGAGCTCGGGAGCAGTACTTC
>TRBD2|TRBV9|TRBJ2-3|.|14
CASSWTSGEDTQYF
TGTGCCAGCAGTTGGACTAGCGGGGAGGATACGCAGTATTTT
>.|TRBV2|TRBJ2-7|few|12
CASSDGAYEQYF
TGTGCCAGCAGTGACGGAGCCTACGAGCAGTACTTC
>.|TRBV27|TRBJ1-6|few|14
CASSLEGFNSPLHF
TGTGCCAGCAGTTTGGAGGGGTTTAATTCACCCCTCCACTTT
>.|TRBV10-1|TRBJ1-2|.|13
CASSEFPGAGYTF
TGCGCCAGCAGTGAGTTTCCGGGTGCCGGCTACACCTTC
>TRBD1|TRBV28|TRBJ1-2|.|15
CASSPGTGGDYGYTF
TGTGCCAGCAGCCCAGGGACAGGGGGCGACTATGGCTACACCTTC
>TRBD1|TRBV30|TRBJ1-6|.|15
CAWSAGTGTNSPLHF
TGTGCCTGGAGTGCAGGGACAGGGACTAATTCACCCCTCCACTTT
>TRBD1|TRBV28|TRBJ1-1|.|12
CASSGTDTEAFF
TGTGCCAGCAGTGGGACAGATACTGAAGCTTTCTTT
>.|TRBV14|TRBJ2-7|.|12
CASSQGLYEQYF
TGTGCCAGCAGCCAAGGGCTCTACGAGCAGTACTTC
>TRBD2|TRBV13|TRBJ2-3|.|16
CASSLVRTSSADTQYF
TGTGCCAGCAGCCTAGTTCGGACTAGTTCCGCAGATACGCAGTATTTT
>.|TRBV28|TRBJ2-5|.|13
CATEVILKETQYF
TGTGCCACCGAGGTTATTCTTAAGGAGACCCAGTACTTC
>.|TRBV19|TRBJ2-1|.|15
CASSIGGTIIDEQFF
TGTGCCAGTAGTATAGGGGGCACCATTATAGATGAGCAGTTCTTC
>.|TRBV5-1|TRBJ1-2|.|16
CASSLFQGPNNYGYTF
TGCGCCAGCAGCTTGTTTCAGGGCCCAAATAACTATGGCTACACCTTC